The source of this T cell receptor (beta chain) is a study of cytomegalovirus exposure and HLA in healthy donors. V was clipped by 1 base and J by 5 bases; unmatched bases: 4. Germline CDR1 and CDR2: SGHTA and FQGNSA. The CDR3 spans 16 residues. The primer mix had 60 Vbeta and 13 Jbeta primers. The authors' processing: The count from a later analysis was tens of millions of unique TCR beta chains, some 9.9 million of them shared. Sequenced by immunoSEQ multiplex PCR; TCRdb stores in-frame clones only, minus some. That table gives V, J and clone size, and the DNA gave D and trimming. The sample lists more than 150,000 clones, around 80% occurring once.

This sequence joins TRBV7-2 and TRBJ2-1, with 11 bases lining up with TRBD1. The sample was PBMCs. This receptor was identified in a man younger than 30 in good health and CMV-seronegative. In DNA form, the CDR3 reads TGTGCCAGCAGCTTAGTGGACAGGGGGCATCACAATGAGCAGTTCTTC. Its protein product is CASSLVDRGHHNEQFF.